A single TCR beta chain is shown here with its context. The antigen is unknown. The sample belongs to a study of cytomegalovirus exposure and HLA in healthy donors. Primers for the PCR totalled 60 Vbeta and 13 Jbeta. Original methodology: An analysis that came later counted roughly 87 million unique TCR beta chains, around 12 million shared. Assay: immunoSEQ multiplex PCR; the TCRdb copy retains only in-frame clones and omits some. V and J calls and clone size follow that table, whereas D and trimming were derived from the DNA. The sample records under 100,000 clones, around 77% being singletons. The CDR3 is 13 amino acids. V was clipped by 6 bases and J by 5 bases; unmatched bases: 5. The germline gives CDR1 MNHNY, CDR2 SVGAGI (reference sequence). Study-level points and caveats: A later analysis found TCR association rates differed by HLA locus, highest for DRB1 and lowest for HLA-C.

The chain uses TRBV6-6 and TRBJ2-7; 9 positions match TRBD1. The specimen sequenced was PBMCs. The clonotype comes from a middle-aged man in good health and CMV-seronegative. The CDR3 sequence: CASSGTGSNEQYF. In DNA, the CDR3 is TGTGCCAGCAGCGGGACAGGGTCCAACGAGCAGTACTTC.